The source of this T cell receptor beta chain is a study of CD4 T cells in relation to SARS-CoV-2 and coronaviruses. Study information: The HLA restriction of the shared crossreactive spike epitopes was mapped. Overall study results and limits: SARS-CoV-2-driven expansion was significantly weaker in crossreactive than monoreactive clones.

Clones were read by immunoSEQ multiplex PCR, and TCRdb kept only the in-frame ones, dropping some. The sample lists approximately 70,000 clones; roughly 93% were seen once. Before the COVID-19 pandemic, during about 2010-2018, CD4+ T cells were taken from unexposed donors. Comments on this clone: Its antigen remains unidentified.

The V segment lost 3 bases and the J segment 4 bases; nucleotides outside the gene matches: 6. The CDR3 has 16 amino acids. Germline values: CDR1 SGDLS, CDR2 YYNGEE. V usage is TRBV9 and J usage is TRBJ2-1; TRBD2 matches 11 bases. The sequence was collected from a human donor in good health. Specimen: naive CD4+ T cells from PBMCs. Subset given: naive CD4+ T cells isolated by negative enrichment. CDR3 region: CASSADLAGGYNEQFF. Here the CDR3 DNA reads TGTGCCAGCAGCGCGGACCTAGCGGGGGGTTACAATGAGCAGTTCTTC.